What follows are 29 T cell receptor beta chains derived from one specimen sequenced in a study of blood T cells in healthy people across ages. For the second PCR, which ran for about 6 to 11 cycles, a sample-barcoded 5' primer and a J-beta primer mix were used. MiXCR, applied by TCRdb to the 5' RACE reads, yields one record per CDR3 protein. The table lists about 680,000 distinct CDR3 sequences, approximately 50% of them singletons, with roughly a third in the top ten. Sequencing input: blood. These receptors came from an older woman in good health.

The chain joins TRBV4-2 to TRBJ2-6; D is perhaps TRBD1 (6 bases). The CDR3 is 16 amino acids. Trimming shortened V by 1 base and J by 2 bases, and 9 bases separated the two germline ends. The V gene's germline CDR1 is LGHNA and CDR2 YNFKEQ. In DNA form, the CDR3 reads TGTGCCAGCAGCCAAGTAGGACAGACTGGGGCCAACGTCCTGACTTTC. Encoded protein: CASSQVGQTGANVLTF.

The gene calls are TRBV7-8 and TRBJ1-5; 8 bases agree with TRBD1. The CDR3 length is 15 residues. Germline CDR1 is SGHVS and CDR2 is FQNEAQ. With 5 bases clipped from V and 7 bases from J, the junction kept 10 bases outside the gene matches. CDR3 nucleotide sequence: TGTGCCAGCAGCGTATATACAGGGGGAGGACAGCCCCAGCATTTT. The encoded protein is CASSVYTGGGQPQHF.

In nucleotides, the CDR3 is TGCAGTGCTACAAAGACAGGGGTTCCGGATGAAAAACTGTTTTTT. Protein: CSATKTGVPDEKLFF. J is TRBJ1-4 and V is TRBV20-1, with 8 bases identical to TRBD1. CDR1 is DFQATT and CDR2 is SNEGSKA in the germline V gene (reference sequence). This CDR3 has 15 amino acids. J lost 6 bases, V lost 4 bases, and 10 bases had no gene match.

The genes are TRBV24-1 and TRBJ1-4, with 9 bases matching TRBD1. The CDR3 totals 15 residues. CDR1 is KGHDR, CDR2 SFDVKD, per germline. V was pared by 3 bases and J by 6 bases, with 4 bases of the junction left unmatched. The chain's CDR3 is CATSDPGQGDEKLFF. DNA for the CDR3: TGTGCCACCAGTGATCCGGGACAGGGTGATGAAAAACTGTTTTTT.

The chain joins TRBV2 to TRBJ1-1; D gene uncertain. Germline CDR1 is SNHLY and CDR2 is FYNNEI. The germline V and J ends were trimmed by 5 bases and 5 bases, with 15 bases remaining between them. The CDR3 has 14 residues. CDR3 DNA: TGTGCCAGCAGTCGCCTCGGGGATGGGACTGAAGCTTTCTTT. Translation: CASSRLGDGTEAFF.

This clonotype was seen a few times. V usage is TRBV7-3 and J usage is TRBJ2-7, with a possible D match to TRBD2 (6 bases). This CDR3 has 16 amino acids. Germline loops: CDR1 SGHTA, CDR2 FQGTGA. V was trimmed by 2 bases and J by 0 bases, leaving 14 bases between them. The CDR3 protein is CASSLDGGASSYEQYF. The CDR3 coding sequence is TGTGCCAGCAGCTTAGACGGCGGGGCTAGCTCCTACGAGCAGTACTTC.

The V and J genes are TRBV6-6 and TRBJ1-2; D is perhaps TRBD1 (5 bases). CDR1 and CDR2 from the germline V gene are MNHNY and SVGAGI (reference sequence). The CDR3 is 14 amino acids. The V and J ends lost 2 bases and 4 bases respectively, with 11 bases between them. CDR3 sequence reads: CASSYVGQLYGYTF. CDR3 nucleotide sequence: TGTGCCAGCAGTTACGTGGGGCAGCTCTATGGCTACACCTTC.

This clonotype was seen a handful of times. The chain couples TRBV20-1 to TRBJ2-7; 10 positions agree with TRBD2. The junction had 16 bases not matched to a gene; V was cut back by 4 bases and J by 4 bases. The CDR3 covers 17 residues. Germline V gives CDR1 DFQATT, CDR2 SNEGSKA (reference sequence). Here the CDR3 DNA reads TGCAGTGCTACCCCTGCTAGTTTAATAGCGGGAGGTTACGAGCAGTACTTC. Protein product: CSATPASLIAGGYEQYF.

This clonotype turned up a few times. This rearrangement joins TRBV5-1 to TRBJ2-3; D remains ambiguous. Germline lookup yields CDR1 SGHRS and CDR2 YFSETQ. Deletions cut 3 bases from V and 2 bases from J, with 16 bases between. The CDR3 spans 16 residues. The CDR3, as DNA: TGCGCCAGCAGCTCAGAGCTGGGCGGTTACACAGATACGCAGTATTTT. Translation: CASSSELGGYTDTQYF.

J is TRBJ2-1 and V is TRBV15; no definite D call. The V gene's germline CDR1 is LNHNV and CDR2 YYDKDF (reference sequence). The V gene lost 5 bases and the J gene lost 1 base, with 12 bases spanning the gap. CDR3 length equals 15 residues. Here the CDR3 reads CATSDRADSYNEQFF. The CDR3 bases are TGTGCCACCAGCGATCGGGCGGATTCCTACAATGAGCAGTTCTTC.

This clonotype was observed a single time. The chain has TRBV7-9 and TRBJ1-4; D not resolved. Trimming took off 7 bases at V and 4 bases at J, with 7 bases between the two ends. Germline CDR1 is SEHNR and CDR2 is FQNEAQ (reference sequence). The CDR3 covers 12 residues. CDR3 loop: CASTNLNEKLFF. CDR3 nucleotide sequence: TGTGCCAGCACTAACCTTAATGAAAAACTGTTTTTT.

V is TRBV7-8 and J is TRBJ2-7, with 7 bases fitting TRBD2. The CDR3 covers 19 residues. The germline V gene encodes CDR1 SGHVS and CDR2 FQNEAQ. V gave up 5 bases and J gave up 0 bases; unmatched junction bases: 19. CDR3 nucleotides: TGTGCCAGCAGCCCATACGGCCTAGCGGCCGTAGGGAGCTCCTACGAGCAGTACTTC. The encoded protein is CASSPYGLAAVGSSYEQYF.

The chain is built from TRBV12-5 and TRBJ2-3; 10 nucleotides match TRBD1. J lost 6 bases, V lost 8 bases, and 8 bases had no gene match. Germline CDR1 is LGHNT and CDR2 is FRNRAP. The CDR3 runs 14 residues. CDR3 sequence: CASSGQGGFDTQYF. The CDR3, as DNA: TGTGCTAGTTCCGGACAGGGGGGATTTGATACGCAGTATTTT. The full variable domain, in which reference TRBV12-5 and TRBJ2-3 provide the parts outside the CDR3, is DARVTQTPRHKVTEMGQEVTMRCQPILGHNTVFWYRQTMMQGLELLAYFRNRAPLDDSGMPKDRFSAEMPDATLATLKIQPSEPRDSAVYFCASSGQGGFDTQYFGPGTRLTVL.

This clonotype was observed a few times. The chain joins TRBV11-1 to TRBJ2-3; weak D call: TRBD2 (5 bases). Germline CDR1 and CDR2: SGHAT and FQDESV (reference sequence). V was trimmed by 4 bases and J by 5 bases, leaving 19 bases between them. The CDR3 is made up of 16 amino acids. The CDR3 spells CASSWAGIDLGDTQYF. CDR3 DNA: TGTGCCAGCAGCTGGGCCGGGATCGACTTGGGAGATACGCAGTATTTT.

The chain employs TRBV2 and TRBJ2-1; D remains ambiguous. The CDR3 is 11 residues long. Trimming took 6 bases from V and 10 from J, leaving 10 bases between them. Germline CDR1 is SNHLY and CDR2 is FYNNEI. CDR3 bases: TGTGCCAGCAGCGTTAACGGGGAGCAGTTCTTC. Encoded protein: CASSVNGEQFF.

This clonotype has a handful of counts. The rearrangement uses TRBV28 and TRBJ2-4; 8 nucleotides align to TRBD1. The J call may be in error: the DNA end matches TRBJ2-7 better. The CDR3 covers 13 residues. Germline CDR1 is MDHEN and CDR2 is SYDVKM. In nucleotides, the CDR3 is TGTGCCAGCAGTTTTGACAGGGGCTGCGAGCAGTACTTC. It translates to CASSFDRGCEQYF.

This chain's CDR3 is CASTTGRGGYTF. DNA of the CDR3: TGTGCCAGCACTACGGGACGCGGTGGCTACACCTTC. The genes are TRBV12-3 or TRBV12-4 and TRBJ1-2; weak D call: TRBD1 (5 bases). This CDR3 has 12 amino acids. Deletions cut 7 bases from V and 7 bases from J, with 13 bases between.

This clonotype was recorded at least ten times. This chain links TRBV12-3 or TRBV12-4 with TRBJ1-6; possibly TRBD1 for D (6 bases). The CDR3 covers 13 residues. Trimming cost V 8 bases and J 9 bases, with 14 bases left between them. The CDR3 DNA is TGTGCCAGCGCTACGACAGGCCTTTCACCCCTCCACTTT. It yields the protein CASATTGLSPLHF.

This clonotype was picked up a small number of times. This chain connects TRBV7-2 to TRBJ2-1; either TRBD1 or TRBD2 may supply D (6 bases each). V lost 5 bases, J lost 3 bases, and 14 bases lay in between. The CDR3 loop spans 15 amino acids. Germline-derived CDR1 and CDR2 are SGHTA and FQGNSA. The CDR3 region is CASSRDGGFYNEQFF. The DNA of the CDR3 is TGTGCCAGCAGCCGGGACGGGGGCTTCTACAATGAGCAGTTCTTC.

Only a few counts were recorded for this clonotype. The genes are TRBV2 and TRBJ2-4; unclear D gene. The CDR3 has 16 amino acids. The V and J ends lost 0 bases and 0 bases respectively, with 9 bases between them. Germline loops: CDR1 SNHLY, CDR2 FYNNEI. The CDR3 protein is CASSEALLIAKNIQYF. In DNA form, the CDR3 reads TGTGCCAGCAGTGAAGCGCTTCTTATAGCCAAAAACATTCAGTACTTC.

This clonotype has a handful of counts. The gene calls are TRBV29-1 and TRBJ1-1, with TRBD1 as a possible D gene (6 bases). The V gene lost 8 bases and the J gene lost 4 bases, with 14 bases spanning the gap. Germline V gene data show CDR1 as SQVTM and CDR2 as ANQGSEA. CDR3 length equals 12 residues. CDR3 loop: CSSHRVGTEAFF. The CDR3 DNA reads TGCAGCTCCCACAGGGTCGGCACTGAAGCTTTCTTT.

This clonotype was picked up a small number of times. The CDR3, as DNA: TGTGCCAGCAACAAAAGGGCGGGAGGGCCCCACAATGAGCAGTTCTTC. It yields the protein CASNKRAGGPHNEQFF. The chain uses TRBV12-3 or TRBV12-4 and TRBJ2-1, with TRBD2 matching over 9 bases. J lost 5 bases, V lost 7 bases, and 12 bases had no gene match. This CDR3 is built from 16 residues.

The chain has TRBV27 and TRBJ2-3, with 8 bases identical to TRBD2. CDR3 size: 15 residues. Germline lookup yields CDR1 MNHEY and CDR2 SMNVEV (reference sequence). Trimming removed 7 bases from V and 4 bases from J; junction bases left unmatched: 10. This chain's CDR3 is CASTVSGGPSDTQYF. For the CDR3, the DNA is TGTGCCAGCACGGTCTCGGGAGGGCCTTCAGATACGCAGTATTTT.

V and J are TRBV5-1 and TRBJ2-1; the match to TRBD2 covers 8 bases. The CDR3 has 16 amino acids. The J segment lost 5 bases and the V segment lost 4 bases, leaving 11 bases of the junction unmatched. From germline, CDR1 is SGHRS and CDR2 YFSETQ. The CDR3 coding sequence is TGCGCCAGCAGCCCCGGGACTAGTTATTCTGACAATGAGCAGTTCTTC. It is translated as CASSPGTSYSDNEQFF.

This clonotype was recorded many times. The chain has TRBV20-1 and TRBJ2-5, with TRBD1 as a possible D gene (7 bases). The V end was cut by 5 bases, the J end by 4 bases, with 11 bases between. This CDR3 has 12 amino acids. Per the germline V gene, CDR1 is DFQATT and CDR2 is SNEGSKA (reference sequence). CDR3 DNA: TGCAGTGCTGCCCAGGGGGGAGAGACCCAGTACTTC. Translating it yields CSAAQGGETQYF.

This clonotype was found once. An end of the junction differs from the germline gene, which may be a read error. CDR3 nucleotides: TGCACCAGCAGCTTGACGTCTGGGTCGTACGAGCAGTACTTC. Residues: CTSSLTSGSYEQYF. The chain joins TRBV5-1 to TRBJ2-7, with unresolved D. This CDR3 region has 14 residues. The germline V gene has CDR1 SGHRS and CDR2 YFSETQ.

This clonotype was seen just once. The rearrangement joins TRBV6-5 to TRBJ1-5; no definite D call. CDR3 length equals 15 residues. In germline, CDR1 is MNHEY, CDR2 SVGAGI. V was shortened by 6 bases and J by 1 base, with 13 bases between the two germline ends. CDR3 protein: CASRHQAWSNQPQHF. CDR3 in DNA: TGTGCCAGCAGACATCAGGCTTGGAGCAATCAGCCCCAGCATTTT.

This sequence joins TRBV7-8 and TRBJ2-3; 10 bases line up with TRBD2. V shed 4 bases, J shed 2 bases, and the junction held 6 bases outside the gene matches. CDR3 length equals 16 residues. Germline assignment: CDR1 SGHVS and CDR2 FQNEAQ. The CDR3 protein is CASSWGLASYTDTQYF. DNA for the CDR3: TGTGCCAGCAGCTGGGGACTAGCGAGTTACACAGATACGCAGTATTTT.

J is TRBJ1-6 and V is TRBV2, with 8 bases matching TRBD1. Losses at the gene ends were 7 bases for V and 9 bases for J; bases not matched to a gene: 11. Per the germline V gene, CDR1 is SNHLY and CDR2 is FYNNEI. The CDR3 consists of 15 residues. The CDR3 sequence is CASTTLGQGGSPLHF. CDR3 sequence (DNA): TGTGCCAGCACTACCCTAGGACAGGGAGGTTCACCCCTCCACTTT.